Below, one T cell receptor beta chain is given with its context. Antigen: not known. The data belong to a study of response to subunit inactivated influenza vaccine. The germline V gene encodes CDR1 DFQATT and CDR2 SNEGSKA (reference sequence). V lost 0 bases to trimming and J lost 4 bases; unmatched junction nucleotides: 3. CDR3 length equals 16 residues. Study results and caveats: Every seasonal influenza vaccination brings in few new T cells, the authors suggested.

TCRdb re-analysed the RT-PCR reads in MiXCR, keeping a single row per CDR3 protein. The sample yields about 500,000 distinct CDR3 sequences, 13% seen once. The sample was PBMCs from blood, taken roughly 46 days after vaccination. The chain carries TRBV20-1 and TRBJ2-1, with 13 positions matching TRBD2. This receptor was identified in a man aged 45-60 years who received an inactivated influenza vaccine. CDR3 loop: CSARDGTSGVYNEQFF. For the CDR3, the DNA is TGCAGTGCTAGAGACGGGACTAGCGGGGTTTACAATGAGCAGTTCTTC.